Listed here are 9 T cell receptor beta chains from one sample, sequenced in a study of T cell responses to AZD1222 COVID-19 vaccine. Sequencing used immunoSEQ multiplex PCR; TCRdb keeps in-frame clones, though not all of them. The sample has some 190,000 clones, around 88% seen once; the top ten hold 6% to 8.5%. Sequences were derived from peripheral blood, sampled on day 0 of AZD1222 vaccination. Every receptor here comes from an adult in good health.

In this sample, this clone turned up a few times. The rearrangement links TRBV4-3 to TRBJ2-3; D is unresolved. Trimming removed 1 base at V and 4 bases at J, with 12 bases between. The CDR3 has 15 amino acids. The germline V gene has CDR1 LGHNA and CDR2 YSLEER. The CDR3: CASSQVGRRADTQYF. The CDR3 nucleotides are TGCGCCAGCAGCCAAGTTGGCAGAAGGGCAGATACGCAGTATTTT.

This chain links TRBV7-6 with TRBJ2-2, with 7 bases that match TRBD1. V trimming: 4 bases; J trimming: 0 bases; junction bases outside the gene matches: 2. Germline V gene data show CDR1 as SGHVS and CDR2 as FNYEAQ. CDR3 size: 15 residues. CDR3 bases: TGTGCCAGCAGCTCGACAGGGACGAACACCGGGGAGCTGTTTTTT. Translation gives CASSSTGTNTGELFF.

V is TRBV28 and J is TRBJ2-2; no reliable D call. Trimming took 4 bases from V and 4 from J, leaving 7 bases between them. CDR3 length: 13 residues. CDR1 is MDHEN and CDR2 is SYDVKM in the germline V gene. The DNA for the CDR3 is TGTGCCAGCAGTTCGCCCGCCACCGGGGAGCTGTTTTTT. Its translation is CASSSPATGELFF.

The chain couples TRBV11-2 to TRBJ2-7, with D perhaps TRBD1 (6 bases). The CDR3 spans 16 residues. Germline CDR1 SGHAT, CDR2 FQNNGV. Trimming took off 0 bases at V and 4 bases at J, with 16 bases between the two ends. The CDR3, as DNA: TGTGCCAGCAGCTTAGATTCCCAGGGGTATCGGTACGAGCAGTACTTC. Its translation: CASSLDSQGYRYEQYF.

The chain couples TRBV7-9 to TRBJ2-7; D possibly corresponds to TRBD1 (5 bases). V was shortened by 5 bases and J by 2 bases, with 13 bases between the two germline ends. The CDR3 runs 14 residues. In germline, CDR1 is SEHNR, CDR2 FQNEAQ (reference sequence). The chain's CDR3 is CASSPVQGTYEQYF. CDR3 sequence (DNA): TGTGCCAGCAGCCCAGTCCAGGGAACCTACGAGCAGTACTTC. The variable domain in full, with the rest retrieved from reference TRBV7-9 and TRBJ2-7, is DTGVSQNPRHKITKRGQNVTFRCDPISEHNRLYWYRQTLGQGPEFLTYFQNEAQLEKSRLLSDRFSAERPKGSFSTLEIQRTEQGDSAMYLCASSPVQGTYEQYFGPGTRLTVT.

This rearrangement joins TRBV2 to TRBJ1-6; D gene uncertain. Germline V gives CDR1 SNHLY, CDR2 FYNNEI. V shed 7 bases and J shed 8 bases, with 9 bases lying between them. This CDR3 comprises 12 residues. CDR3 sequence (DNA): TGTGCCAGCACCAACAGAGATTCACCCCTCCACTTT. Protein product: CASTNRDSPLHF.

This clone came up a few times. The rearrangement uses TRBV5-1 and TRBJ1-3; TRBD1 is a possible D gene (5 bases). V was clipped by 4 bases and J by 0 bases, with 11 bases between them. The CDR3 has 15 residues. Germline values: CDR1 SGHRS, CDR2 YFSETQ. The CDR3 protein is CASSPGHNSGNTIYF. The CDR3 nucleotides read TGCGCCAGCAGCCCAGGACATAACTCTGGAAACACCATATATTTT.

Here the CDR3 reads CANRDRGRGTEAFF. CDR3 nucleotide sequence: TGTGCCAACCGGGACAGGGGGCGCGGGACTGAAGCTTTCTTT. V and J are TRBV2 and TRBJ1-1, with 12 bases that match TRBD1. V trimming: 10 bases; J trimming: 5 bases; junction bases outside the gene matches: 8. The CDR3 sequence is 14 residues long. CDR1 and CDR2 from the germline V gene are SNHLY and FYNNEI.

The chain has TRBV9 and TRBJ2-7; D is uncertain. Looked up from germline, CDR1 is SGDLS and CDR2 is YYNGEE. CDR3 size: 14 residues. Trimming pared 0 bases from V and 3 bases from J, leaving 10 bases between. The CDR3 region has the DNA TGTGCCAGCAGCGTAGGGGCCGTTAACTACGAGCAGTACTTC. Protein sequence: CASSVGAVNYEQYF.